This T cell receptor beta chain was recovered during a study of human T cells and chemical hapten exposure. As concerns this clonotype: Its antigen is unknown.

Study processing details: Across samples, TCR counts had a median of about 92,000 and ranged from roughly 23,224 to 690,600. TCRdb redid the calling of the RACE reads with MiXCR, one entry per CDR3 protein. Here the V and J calls rest on TCRdb's processing, not on the authors' analysis. The table lists 380,000 or so distinct CDR3 sequences, 5% to 6.5% of them singletons. In germline, CDR1 is DFQATT, CDR2 SNEGSKA (reference sequence). Trimming shortened V by 5 bases and J by 4 bases, and 11 bases separated the two germline ends. The CDR3 is made up of 12 amino acids. Time point meaning: pre-sensitization, week 0. The treatment denotes: therapeutic diphenylcyclopropenone sensitization with weekly scalp DPC. At every patch-test visit, blood was drawn before the patch test was applied. Points from the study as a whole: Unchanged with DPC sensitization were TCRs above 1 in 1000 frequency.

The specimen comprised whole blood, sampled in connection with sensitization to the hapten diphenylcyclopropenone (DPC). The origin of this receptor is a woman aged 18-35 years with alopecia areata. Some clones in this sample may be carry-over from other donors' samples. This chain joins TRBV20-1 and TRBJ1-2, with unresolved D. CDR3 amino acids: CSAVSLTYGYTF. The DNA for the CDR3 is TGCAGTGCTGTCTCCCTGACCTATGGCTACACCTTC.